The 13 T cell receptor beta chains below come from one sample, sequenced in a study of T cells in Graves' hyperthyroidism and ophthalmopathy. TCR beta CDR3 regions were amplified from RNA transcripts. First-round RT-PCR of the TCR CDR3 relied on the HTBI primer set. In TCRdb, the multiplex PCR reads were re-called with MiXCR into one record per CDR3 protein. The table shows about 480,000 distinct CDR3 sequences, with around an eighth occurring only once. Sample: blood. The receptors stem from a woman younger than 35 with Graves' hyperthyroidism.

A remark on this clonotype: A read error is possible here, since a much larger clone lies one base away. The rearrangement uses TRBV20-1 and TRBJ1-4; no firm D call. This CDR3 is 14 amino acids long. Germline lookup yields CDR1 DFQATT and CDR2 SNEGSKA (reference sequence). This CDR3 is CSARITATDEKLFF. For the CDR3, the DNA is TGCAGTGCTAGAATAACAGCAACTGATGAAAAACTGTTTTTT.

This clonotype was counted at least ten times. The CDR3 DNA follows: TGCAGCGTTGCGAGGGACGGCAACTATGGCTACACCTTC. Protein: CSVARDGNYGYTF. The chain couples TRBV29-1 to TRBJ1-2; the D gene is possibly TRBD1 (5 bases). Germline CDR1 SQVTM, CDR2 ANQGSEA. V lost 4 bases to trimming and J lost 2 bases, with 11 bases between them. The CDR3 runs to 13 residues.

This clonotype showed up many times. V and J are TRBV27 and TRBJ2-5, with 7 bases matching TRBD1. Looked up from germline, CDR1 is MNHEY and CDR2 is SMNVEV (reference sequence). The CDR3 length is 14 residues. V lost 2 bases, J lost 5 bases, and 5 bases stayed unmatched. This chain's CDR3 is CASSLNRGLETQYF. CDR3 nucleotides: TGTGCCAGCAGTTTAAACAGGGGCTTGGAGACCCAGTACTTC.

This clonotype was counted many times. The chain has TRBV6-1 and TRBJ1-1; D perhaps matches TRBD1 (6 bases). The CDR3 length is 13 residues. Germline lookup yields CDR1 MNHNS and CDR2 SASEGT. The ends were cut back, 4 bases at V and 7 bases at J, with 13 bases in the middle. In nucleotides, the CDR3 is TGTGCCAGCAGTGCCAGGGGAGTAATTGAAGCTTTCTTT. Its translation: CASSARGVIEAFF.

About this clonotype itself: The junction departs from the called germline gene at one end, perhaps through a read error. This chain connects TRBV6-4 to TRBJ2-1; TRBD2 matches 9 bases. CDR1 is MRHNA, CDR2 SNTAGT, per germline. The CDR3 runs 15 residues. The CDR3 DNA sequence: TGTGCCAGCAGGGACTTAGCGGGAGCCCCCAATGAGCAGTTCTTC. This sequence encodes CASRDLAGAPNEQFF.

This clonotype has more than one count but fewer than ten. CDR3 coding DNA: TGTGCCAGCAGGGTTAGCGGGACAGCCTACAATGAGCAGTTCTTC. It codes for CASRVSGTAYNEQFF. The chain couples TRBV7-3 to TRBJ2-1, with a weak D call TRBD2 (8 bases). Germline assignment: CDR1 SGHTA and CDR2 FQGTGA. The CDR3 sequence is 15 residues long. Trimming left V 6 bases short and J 2 bases short, with 14 bases between. The complete variable domain, with remaining parts taken from reference TRBV7-3 and TRBJ2-1, reads GAGVSQTPSNKVTEKGKYVELRCDPISGHTALYWYRQSLGQGPEFLIYFQGTGAADDSGLPNDRFFAVRPEGSVSTLKIQRTERGDSAVYLCASRVSGTAYNEQFFGPGTRLTVL.

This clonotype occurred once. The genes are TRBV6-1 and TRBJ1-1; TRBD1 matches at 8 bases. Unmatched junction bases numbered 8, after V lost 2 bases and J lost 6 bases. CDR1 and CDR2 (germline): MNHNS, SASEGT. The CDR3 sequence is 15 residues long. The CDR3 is CASSEIRTGKSEAFF. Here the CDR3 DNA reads TGTGCCAGCAGTGAAATCAGGACAGGGAAGTCTGAAGCTTTCTTT.

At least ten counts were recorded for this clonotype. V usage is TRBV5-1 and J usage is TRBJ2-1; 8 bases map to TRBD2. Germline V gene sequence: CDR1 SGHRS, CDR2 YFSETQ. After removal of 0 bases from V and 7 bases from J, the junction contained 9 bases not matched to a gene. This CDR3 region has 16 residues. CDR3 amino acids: CASSLVVSGTGNEQFF. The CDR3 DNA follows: TGCGCCAGCAGCTTGGTGGTTAGCGGGACGGGGAATGAGCAGTTCTTC.

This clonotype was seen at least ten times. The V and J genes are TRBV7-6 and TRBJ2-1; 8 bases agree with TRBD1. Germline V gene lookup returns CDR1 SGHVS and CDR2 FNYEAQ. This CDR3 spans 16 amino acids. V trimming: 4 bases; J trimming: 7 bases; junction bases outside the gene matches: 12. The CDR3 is CASSWGAAGGRNEQFF. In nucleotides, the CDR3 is TGTGCCAGCAGCTGGGGGGCGGCAGGGGGCCGGAATGAGCAGTTCTTC.

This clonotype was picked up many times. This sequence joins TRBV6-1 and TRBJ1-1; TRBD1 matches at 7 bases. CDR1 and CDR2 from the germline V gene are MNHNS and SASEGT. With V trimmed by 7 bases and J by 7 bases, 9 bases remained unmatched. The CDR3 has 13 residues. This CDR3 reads CASNRWGDSEAFF. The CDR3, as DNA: TGTGCCAGCAACAGGTGGGGGGACAGTGAAGCTTTCTTT.

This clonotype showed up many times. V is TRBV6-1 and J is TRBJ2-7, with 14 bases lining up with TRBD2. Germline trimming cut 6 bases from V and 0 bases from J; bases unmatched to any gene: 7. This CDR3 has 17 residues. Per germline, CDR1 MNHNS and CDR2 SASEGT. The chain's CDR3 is CASRRLAGGQNSYEQYF. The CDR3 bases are TGTGCCAGCAGGCGACTAGCGGGAGGGCAAAACTCCTACGAGCAGTACTTC.

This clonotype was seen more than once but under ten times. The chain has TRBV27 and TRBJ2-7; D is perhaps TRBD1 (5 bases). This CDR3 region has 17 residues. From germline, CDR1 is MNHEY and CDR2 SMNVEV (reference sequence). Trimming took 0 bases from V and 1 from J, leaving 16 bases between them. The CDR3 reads CASSLSPRQSYSYEQYV. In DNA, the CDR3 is TGTGCCAGCAGTTTATCACCGAGACAGTCTTATTCCTACGAGCAGTACGTC.

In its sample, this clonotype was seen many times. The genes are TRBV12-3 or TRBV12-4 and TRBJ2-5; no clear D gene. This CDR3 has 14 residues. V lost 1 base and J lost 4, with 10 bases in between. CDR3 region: CASSLGQALETQYF. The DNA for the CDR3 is TGTGCCAGCAGTTTAGGCCAGGCTTTAGAGACCCAGTACTTC.